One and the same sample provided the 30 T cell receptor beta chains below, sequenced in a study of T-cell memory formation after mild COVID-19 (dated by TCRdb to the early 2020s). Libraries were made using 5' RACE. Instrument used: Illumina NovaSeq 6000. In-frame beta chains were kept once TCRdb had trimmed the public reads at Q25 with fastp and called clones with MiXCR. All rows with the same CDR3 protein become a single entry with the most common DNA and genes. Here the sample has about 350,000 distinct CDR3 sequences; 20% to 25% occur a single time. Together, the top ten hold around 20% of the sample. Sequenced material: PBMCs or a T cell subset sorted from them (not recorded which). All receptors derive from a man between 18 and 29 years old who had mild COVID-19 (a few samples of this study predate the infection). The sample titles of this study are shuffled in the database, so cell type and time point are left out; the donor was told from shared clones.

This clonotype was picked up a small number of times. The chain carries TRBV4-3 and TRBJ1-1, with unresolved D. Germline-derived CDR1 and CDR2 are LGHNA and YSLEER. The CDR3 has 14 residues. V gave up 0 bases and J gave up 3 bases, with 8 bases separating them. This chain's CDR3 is CASSQDARDTEAFF. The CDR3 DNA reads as TGCGCCAGCAGCCAAGATGCTCGGGACACTGAAGCTTTCTTT.

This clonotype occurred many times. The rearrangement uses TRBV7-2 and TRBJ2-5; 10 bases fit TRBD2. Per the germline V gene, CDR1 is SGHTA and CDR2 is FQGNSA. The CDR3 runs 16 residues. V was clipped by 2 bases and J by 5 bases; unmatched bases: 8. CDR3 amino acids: CASSLSRLAGVETQYF. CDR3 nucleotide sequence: TGTGCCAGCAGCTTATCCCGACTAGCGGGCGTGGAGACCCAGTACTTC.

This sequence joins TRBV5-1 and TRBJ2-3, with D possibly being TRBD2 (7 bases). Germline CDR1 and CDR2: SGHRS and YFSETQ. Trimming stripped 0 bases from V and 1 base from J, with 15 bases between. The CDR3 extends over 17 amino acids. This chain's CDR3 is CASSLALGGGRTDTQYF. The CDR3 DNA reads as TGCGCCAGCAGCTTGGCCCTGGGCGGGGGCCGCACAGATACGCAGTATTTT.

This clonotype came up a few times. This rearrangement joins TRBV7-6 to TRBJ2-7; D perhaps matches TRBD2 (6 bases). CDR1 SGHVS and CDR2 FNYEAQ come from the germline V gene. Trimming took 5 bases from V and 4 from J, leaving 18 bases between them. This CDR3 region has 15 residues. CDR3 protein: CASSVSGGAEYEQYF. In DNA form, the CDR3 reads TGTGCCAGCAGCGTATCCGGGGGAGCCGAATACGAGCAGTACTTC.

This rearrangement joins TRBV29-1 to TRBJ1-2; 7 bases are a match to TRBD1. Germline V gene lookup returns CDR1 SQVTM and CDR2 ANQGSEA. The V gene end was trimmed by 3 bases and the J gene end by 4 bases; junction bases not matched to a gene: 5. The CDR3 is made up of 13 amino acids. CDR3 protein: CSVDRGDSYGYTF. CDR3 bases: TGCAGCGTTGACAGGGGGGATAGCTATGGCTACACCTTC.

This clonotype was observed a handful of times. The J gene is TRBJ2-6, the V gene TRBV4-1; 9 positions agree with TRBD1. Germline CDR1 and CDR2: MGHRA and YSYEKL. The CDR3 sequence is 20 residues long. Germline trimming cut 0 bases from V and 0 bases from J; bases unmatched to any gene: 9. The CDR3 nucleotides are TGCGCCAGCAGCCAAGATCGAAAGGACAGGGGCGCCTCTGGGGCCAACGTCCTGACTTTC. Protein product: CASSQDRKDRGASGANVLTF.

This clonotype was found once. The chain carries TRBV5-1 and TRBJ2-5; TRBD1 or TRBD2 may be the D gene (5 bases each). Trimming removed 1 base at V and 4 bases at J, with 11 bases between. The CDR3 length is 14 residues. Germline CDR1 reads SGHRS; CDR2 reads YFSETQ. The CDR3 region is CASSLPGPGETQYF. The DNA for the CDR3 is TGCGCCAGCAGCTTGCCGGGGCCGGGAGAGACCCAGTACTTC.

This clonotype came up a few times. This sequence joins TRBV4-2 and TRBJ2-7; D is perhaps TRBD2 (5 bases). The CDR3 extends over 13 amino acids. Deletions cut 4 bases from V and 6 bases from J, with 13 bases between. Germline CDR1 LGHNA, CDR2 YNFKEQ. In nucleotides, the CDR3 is TGTGCCAGCAGCCTCCTTGGAGGCGCCGAGCAGTACGTC. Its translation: CASSLLGGAEQYV.

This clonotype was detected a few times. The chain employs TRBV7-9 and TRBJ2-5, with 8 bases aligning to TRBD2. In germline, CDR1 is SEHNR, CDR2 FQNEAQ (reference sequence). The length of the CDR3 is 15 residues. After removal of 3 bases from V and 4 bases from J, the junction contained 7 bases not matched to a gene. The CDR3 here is CASSLNGGVGETQYF. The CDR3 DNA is TGTGCCAGCAGCTTGAACGGGGGGGTCGGAGAGACCCAGTACTTC.

The CDR3 region is CASREILTGELFF. Written as DNA, the CDR3 is TGTGCCAGCAGGGAAATCCTCACCGGGGAGCTGTTTTTT. The genes are TRBV6-1 and TRBJ2-2; D gene unclear. Germline CDR1 is MNHNS and CDR2 is SASEGT. Trimming cost V 6 bases and J 4 bases, with 9 bases left between them. CDR3 length: 13 amino acids.

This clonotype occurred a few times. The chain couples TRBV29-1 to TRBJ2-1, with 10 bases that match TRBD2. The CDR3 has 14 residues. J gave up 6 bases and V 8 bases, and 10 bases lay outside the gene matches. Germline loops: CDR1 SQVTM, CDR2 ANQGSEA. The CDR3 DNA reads TGCAGCTCCTCGGCACTAGCGGGGATCAATGAGCAGTTCTTC. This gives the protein CSSSALAGINEQFF.

The CDR3 region has the DNA TGTGCCAGCAGGGCGCAGGGGTTCTATGGCTACACCTTC. This translates into CASRAQGFYGYTF. This chain links TRBV28 with TRBJ1-2, with a weak D call TRBD1 (6 bases). V was clipped by 6 bases and J by 4 bases, with 12 bases between them. This CDR3 has 13 amino acids. Per the germline V gene, CDR1 is MDHEN and CDR2 is SYDVKM.

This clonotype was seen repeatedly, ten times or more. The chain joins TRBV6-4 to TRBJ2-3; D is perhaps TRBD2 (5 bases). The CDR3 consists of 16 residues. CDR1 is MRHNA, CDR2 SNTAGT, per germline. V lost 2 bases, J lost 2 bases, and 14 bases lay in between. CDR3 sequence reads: CASSDTSGSATDTQYF. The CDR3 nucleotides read TGTGCCAGCAGTGACACGTCGGGGAGCGCCACAGATACGCAGTATTTT.

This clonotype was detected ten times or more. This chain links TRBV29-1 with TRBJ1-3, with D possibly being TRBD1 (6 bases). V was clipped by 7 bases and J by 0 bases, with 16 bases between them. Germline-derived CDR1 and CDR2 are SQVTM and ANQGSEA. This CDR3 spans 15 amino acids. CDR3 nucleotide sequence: TGCAGCGCCGGGGGGCCAGGAAACTCTGGAAACACCATATATTTT. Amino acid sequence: CSAGGPGNSGNTIYF.

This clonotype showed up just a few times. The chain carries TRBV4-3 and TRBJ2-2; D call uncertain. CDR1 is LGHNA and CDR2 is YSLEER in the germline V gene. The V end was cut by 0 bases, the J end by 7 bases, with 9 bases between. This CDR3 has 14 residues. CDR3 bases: TGCGCCAGCAGCCAAGATAGGATGGGCGGGGAGCTGTTTTTT. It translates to CASSQDRMGGELFF.

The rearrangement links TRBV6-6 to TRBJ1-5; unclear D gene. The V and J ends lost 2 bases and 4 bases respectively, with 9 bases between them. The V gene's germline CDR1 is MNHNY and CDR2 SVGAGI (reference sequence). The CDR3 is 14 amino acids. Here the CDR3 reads CASSYRVGNQPQHF. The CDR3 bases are TGTGCCAGCAGTTACAGGGTTGGAAATCAGCCCCAGCATTTT.

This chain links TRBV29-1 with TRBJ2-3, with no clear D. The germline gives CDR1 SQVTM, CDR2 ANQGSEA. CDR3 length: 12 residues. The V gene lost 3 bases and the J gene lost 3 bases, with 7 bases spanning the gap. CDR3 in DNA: TGCAGCGTTGAGCCACAGACAGATACGCAGTATTTT. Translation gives CSVEPQTDTQYF.

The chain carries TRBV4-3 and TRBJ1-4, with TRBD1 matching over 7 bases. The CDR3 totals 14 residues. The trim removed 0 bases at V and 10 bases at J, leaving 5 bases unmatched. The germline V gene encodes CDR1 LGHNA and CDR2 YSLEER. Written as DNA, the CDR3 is TGCGCCAGCAGCCAAGACAGGGGGGCGCGAAAACTGTTTTTT. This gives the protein CASSQDRGARKLFF.

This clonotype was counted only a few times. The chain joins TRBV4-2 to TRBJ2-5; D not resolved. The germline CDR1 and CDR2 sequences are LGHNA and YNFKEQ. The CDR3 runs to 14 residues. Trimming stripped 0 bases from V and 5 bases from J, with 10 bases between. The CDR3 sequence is CASSQDRPAETQYF. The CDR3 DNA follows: TGTGCCAGCAGCCAAGATCGCCCGGCGGAGACCCAGTACTTC.

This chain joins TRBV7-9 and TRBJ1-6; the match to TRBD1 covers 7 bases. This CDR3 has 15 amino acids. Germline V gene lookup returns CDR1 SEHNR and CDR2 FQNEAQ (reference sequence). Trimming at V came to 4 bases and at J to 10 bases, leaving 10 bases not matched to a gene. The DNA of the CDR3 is TGTGCCAGCAGCTCCGGACAGGTGGGGGGATCACCCCTCCACTTT. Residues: CASSSGQVGGSPLHF.

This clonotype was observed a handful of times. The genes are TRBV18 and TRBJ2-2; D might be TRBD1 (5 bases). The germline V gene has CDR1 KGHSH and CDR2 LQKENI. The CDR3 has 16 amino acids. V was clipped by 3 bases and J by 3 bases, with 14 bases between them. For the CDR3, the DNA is TGTGCCAGCTCACCCGATGGACATCGTGACACCGGGGAGCTGTTTTTT. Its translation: CASSPDGHRDTGELFF.

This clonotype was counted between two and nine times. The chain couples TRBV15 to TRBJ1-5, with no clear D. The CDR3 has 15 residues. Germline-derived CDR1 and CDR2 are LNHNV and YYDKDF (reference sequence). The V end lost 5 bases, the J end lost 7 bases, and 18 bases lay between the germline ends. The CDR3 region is CATSRNPPGRQPQHF. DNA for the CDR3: TGTGCCACCAGCCGTAACCCCCCGGGAAGACAGCCCCAGCATTTT.

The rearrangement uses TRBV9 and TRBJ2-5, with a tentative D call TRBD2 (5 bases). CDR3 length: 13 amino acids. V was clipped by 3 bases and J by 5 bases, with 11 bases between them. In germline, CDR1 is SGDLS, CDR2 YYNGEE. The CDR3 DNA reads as TGTGCCAGCAGCGGGGGAACGGGGGAGACCCAGTACTTC. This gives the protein CASSGGTGETQYF.

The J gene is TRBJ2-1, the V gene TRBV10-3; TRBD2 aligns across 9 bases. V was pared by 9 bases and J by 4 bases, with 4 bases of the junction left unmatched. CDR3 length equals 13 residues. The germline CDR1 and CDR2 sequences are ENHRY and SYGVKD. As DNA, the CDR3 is TGTGCCATGTCTAGCGGGATTTACAATGAGCAGTTCTTC. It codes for CAMSSGIYNEQFF.

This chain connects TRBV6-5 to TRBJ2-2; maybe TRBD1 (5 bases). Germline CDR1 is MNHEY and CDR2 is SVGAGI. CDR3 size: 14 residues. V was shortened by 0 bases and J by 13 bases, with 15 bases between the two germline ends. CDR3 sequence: CASSYSFRQSWLFF. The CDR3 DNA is TGTGCCAGCAGTTACTCTTTTCGACAGTCCTGGCTGTTTTTT.

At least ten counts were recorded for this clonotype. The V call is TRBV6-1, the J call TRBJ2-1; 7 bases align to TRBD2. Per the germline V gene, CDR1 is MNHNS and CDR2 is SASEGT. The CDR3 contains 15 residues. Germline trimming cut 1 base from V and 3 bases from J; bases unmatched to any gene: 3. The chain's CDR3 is CASSEEGGGYNEQFF. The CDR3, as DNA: TGTGCCAGCAGTGAAGAAGGCGGGGGCTACAATGAGCAGTTCTTC.

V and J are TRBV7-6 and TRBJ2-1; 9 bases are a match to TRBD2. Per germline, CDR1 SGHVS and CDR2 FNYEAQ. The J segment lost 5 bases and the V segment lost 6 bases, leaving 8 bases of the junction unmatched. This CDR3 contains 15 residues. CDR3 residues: CASSYAGGLDNEQFF. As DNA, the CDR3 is TGTGCCAGCAGTTACGCGGGGGGGCTTGACAATGAGCAGTTCTTC.

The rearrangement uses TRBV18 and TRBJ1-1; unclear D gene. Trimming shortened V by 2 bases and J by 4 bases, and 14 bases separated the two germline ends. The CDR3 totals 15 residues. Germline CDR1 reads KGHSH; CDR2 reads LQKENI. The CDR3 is CASSPKALQATEAFF. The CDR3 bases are TGTGCCAGCTCACCAAAGGCACTCCAAGCCACTGAAGCTTTCTTT. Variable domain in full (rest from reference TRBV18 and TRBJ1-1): NAGVMQNPRHLVRRRGQEARLRCSPMKGHSHVYWYRQLPEEGLKFMVYLQKENIIDESGMPKERFSAEFPKEGPSILRIQQVVRGDSAAYFCASSPKALQATEAFFGQGTRLTVV.

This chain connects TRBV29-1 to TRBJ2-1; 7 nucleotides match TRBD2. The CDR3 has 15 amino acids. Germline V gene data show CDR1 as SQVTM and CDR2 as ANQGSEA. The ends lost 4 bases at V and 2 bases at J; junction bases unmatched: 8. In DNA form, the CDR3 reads TGCAGCGTTGGCGGGACCGGGGGGACCTACAATGAGCAGTTCTTC. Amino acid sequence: CSVGGTGGTYNEQFF.

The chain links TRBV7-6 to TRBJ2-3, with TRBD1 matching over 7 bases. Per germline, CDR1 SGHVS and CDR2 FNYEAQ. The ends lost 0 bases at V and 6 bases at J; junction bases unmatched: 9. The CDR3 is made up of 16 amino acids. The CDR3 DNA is TGTGCCAGCAGCTTAGCTAGTGGGCAGGGGGTTGATACGCAGTATTTT. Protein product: CASSLASGQGVDTQYF.